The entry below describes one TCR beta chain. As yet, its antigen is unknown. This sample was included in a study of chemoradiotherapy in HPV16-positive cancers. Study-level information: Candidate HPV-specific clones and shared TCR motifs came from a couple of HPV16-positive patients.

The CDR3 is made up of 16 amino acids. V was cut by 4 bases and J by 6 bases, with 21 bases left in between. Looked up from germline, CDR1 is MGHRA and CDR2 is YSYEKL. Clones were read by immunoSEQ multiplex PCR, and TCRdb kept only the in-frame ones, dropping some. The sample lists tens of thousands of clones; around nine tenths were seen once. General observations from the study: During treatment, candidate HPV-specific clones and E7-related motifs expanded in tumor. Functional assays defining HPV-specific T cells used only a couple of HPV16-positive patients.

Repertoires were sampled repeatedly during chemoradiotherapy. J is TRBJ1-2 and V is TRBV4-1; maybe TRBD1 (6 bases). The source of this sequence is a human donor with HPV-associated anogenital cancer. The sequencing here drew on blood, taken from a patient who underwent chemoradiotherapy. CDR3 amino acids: CASSPAPITGTHGYTF. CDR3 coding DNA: TGCGCCAGCAGCCCAGCCCCCATTACAGGGACCCATGGCTACACCTTC.